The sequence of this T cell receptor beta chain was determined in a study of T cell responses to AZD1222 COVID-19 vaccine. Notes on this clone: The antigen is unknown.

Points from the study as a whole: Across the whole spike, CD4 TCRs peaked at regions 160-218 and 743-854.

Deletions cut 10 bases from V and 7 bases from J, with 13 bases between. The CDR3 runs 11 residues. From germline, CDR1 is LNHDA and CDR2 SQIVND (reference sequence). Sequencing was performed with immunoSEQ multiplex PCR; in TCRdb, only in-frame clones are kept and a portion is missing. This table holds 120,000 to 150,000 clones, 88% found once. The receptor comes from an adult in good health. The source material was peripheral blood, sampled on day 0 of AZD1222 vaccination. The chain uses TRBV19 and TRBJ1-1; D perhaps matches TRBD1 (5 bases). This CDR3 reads CAISGYSEAFF. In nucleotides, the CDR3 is TGTGCCATCTCAGGGTATAGTGAAGCTTTCTTT.